This T cell receptor (beta chain) comes out of a study of T cell changes during pregnancy in multiple sclerosis. The CDR3 length is 15 residues. V lost 4 bases to trimming and J lost 4 bases; unmatched junction nucleotides: 7. The germline CDR1 and CDR2 sequences are SGHRS and YFSETQ. The protocol was immunoSEQ multiplex PCR, while the TCRdb copy is restricted to in-frame clones and leaves out a portion. Among just under 50,000 clones, roughly 94% were seen once, and the ten largest hold 0.31%. The sample was CD4+ T cells from peripheral blood mononuclear cells, taken in the third trimester of pregnancy. This sequence was found in a female donor with multiple sclerosis, enrolled in a pregnancy study. The chain combines TRBV5-1 with TRBJ2-3; TRBD1 matches 9 bases. CDR3 sequence reads: CASSGTGGPPDTQYF. In nucleotides, the CDR3 is TGCGCCAGCAGCGGAACAGGGGGCCCCCCAGATACGCAGTATTTT.